The 14 T cell receptor beta chains below all came from one sample that was sequenced in a study of regulatory T cells in long-lasting Graves disease. Assembly of TCR beta libraries relied on iRepertoire HTBI primers together with Arm-PCR of CDR3 regions. MiXCR, run by TCRdb on the multiplex PCR reads, gives a single entry per CDR3 protein. The table has roughly 400,000 distinct CDR3 sequences, less than 25% seen once. This sample's time point: persistent/refractory GD, antithyroid drugs over 5 years with positive TRAb. Making the TCR library involved RNA that had been extracted from PBMCs. The sample was peripheral blood mononuclear cells (PBMCs), taken when the disease was refractory, from a patient treated with antithyroid drugs. These receptors were collected from a female donor with Graves disease.

The rearrangement uses TRBV30 and TRBJ2-7; 7 positions agree with TRBD1. The CDR3 runs 13 residues. Germline CDR1 is GTSNPN and CDR2 is SVGIG (reference sequence). The junction had 2 bases not matched to a gene; V was cut back by 2 bases and J by 1 base. The CDR3 nucleotides are TGTGCCTGGAGTCTACAGGGGTCCTACGAGCAGTACTTC. Amino acids: CAWSLQGSYEQYF.

This clonotype was seen more than once but under ten times. The chain joins TRBV4-1 to TRBJ2-7, with 11 bases lining up with TRBD2. The CDR3 runs to 17 residues. With V trimmed by 0 bases and J by 3 bases, 7 bases remained unmatched. Germline V gene sequence: CDR1 MGHRA, CDR2 YSYEKL. DNA of the CDR3: TGCGCCAGCAGCCAAGATCTCCCGACTAGCGGGAACTACGAGCAGTACTTC. Translation gives CASSQDLPTSGNYEQYF.

This clonotype was seen ten or more times. The chain employs TRBV6-2 or TRBV6-3 and TRBJ2-5; TRBD2 might be the D (6 bases). The CDR3 loop spans 14 amino acids. From germline, CDR1 is MNHEY and CDR2 SVGEGT. Trimming took 6 bases from V and 2 from J, leaving 13 bases between them. The CDR3 spells CASRAGIWQETQYF. CDR3 DNA sequence: TGTGCCAGCAGGGCGGGGATATGGCAAGAGACCCAGTACTTC.

There are many counts of this clonotype. The chain carries TRBV27 and TRBJ1-2; D is ambiguous. The CDR3 spans 13 residues. CDR1 is MNHEY and CDR2 is SMNVEV in the germline V gene (reference sequence). V was cut by 0 bases and J by 5 bases, with 7 bases left in between. This CDR3 reads CASSLSGRYGYTF. CDR3 DNA: TGTGCCAGCAGTTTATCCGGGAGATATGGCTACACCTTC.

This clonotype was detected many times. The chain couples TRBV2 to TRBJ1-2; 7 bases map to TRBD1. From germline, CDR1 is SNHLY and CDR2 FYNNEI. V dropped 3 bases and J dropped 4; count of bases not matched to a gene: 5. This CDR3 comprises 14 residues. The CDR3 sequence is CASSEQGGLYGYTF. The CDR3 bases are TGTGCCAGCAGTGAGCAGGGGGGCCTCTATGGCTACACCTTC.

In this sample, this clonotype turned up a few times. This sequence joins TRBV6-1 and TRBJ2-4; the D gene is possibly TRBD2 (7 bases). V shed 11 bases and J shed 8 bases, with 25 bases lying between them. The CDR3 length is 15 residues. The V gene's germline CDR1 is MNHNS and CDR2 SASEGT. The CDR3 nucleotides are TGTGCCGGCGCCAGCGGCAGGGGAGGGGCGGACATTCAGTACTTC. Translated, it gives CAGASGRGGADIQYF.

This clonotype was seen only a few times. The chain couples TRBV6-1 to TRBJ2-3; the D gene is possibly TRBD1 (6 bases). Trimming removed 7 bases from V and 3 bases from J, with 11 bases in between. This CDR3 region has 13 residues. CDR1 and CDR2 (germline): MNHNS, SASEGT. CDR3 loop: CASKAGVTDTQYF. The CDR3, as DNA: TGTGCCAGCAAGGCAGGGGTGACAGATACGCAGTATTTT.

This clonotype was counted a few times. V gene TRBV18 combines with J gene TRBJ2-5; TRBD2 matches at 7 bases. This CDR3 has 15 amino acids. The ends lost 6 bases at V and 2 bases at J; junction bases unmatched: 9. Germline CDR1 KGHSH, CDR2 LQKENI. This chain's CDR3 is CASSRLAGKQETQYF. As DNA, the CDR3 is TGTGCCAGCTCGCGACTAGCTGGAAAACAAGAGACCCAGTACTTC.

This clonotype was observed once. J is TRBJ2-2 and V is TRBV7-9; 8 bases match TRBD1. Germline loops: CDR1 SEHNR, CDR2 FQNEAQ (reference sequence). V was pared by 4 bases and J by 3 bases, with 7 bases of the junction left unmatched. The CDR3 length is 16 residues. The CDR3 region is CASSSKGQGYTGELFF. In DNA form, the CDR3 reads TGTGCCAGCAGCTCCAAAGGACAGGGATACACCGGGGAGCTGTTTTTT.

This clonotype was counted between two and nine times. The genes are TRBV6-1 and TRBJ1-1; D not resolved. V was trimmed by 6 bases and J by 6 bases, leaving 14 bases between them. CDR3 length: 13 residues. Per the germline V gene, CDR1 is MNHNS and CDR2 is SASEGT. Written as DNA, the CDR3 is TGTGCCAGCAGCCAAACATGGGCCTCTGAAGCTTTCTTT. Its translation is CASSQTWASEAFF.

This clonotype came up many times. Written as DNA, the CDR3 is TGTGCCAGCAGCAAGGCGGGCCCTCGCGGGGAGACCCAGTACTTC. This gives the protein CASSKAGPRGETQYF. The rearrangement links TRBV13 to TRBJ2-5, with D perhaps matching TRBD2 (5 bases). Germline V gives CDR1 PRHDT, CDR2 FYEKMQ (reference sequence). V lost 5 bases and J lost 5, with 18 bases in between. This CDR3 is built from 15 residues.

Concerning this clonotype: At one boundary the junction diverges from the germline segment, which might be a read error. The chain recombines TRBV27 with TRBJ2-1; D call uncertain. The CDR3 runs 13 residues. Germline lookup yields CDR1 MNHEY and CDR2 SMNVEV (reference sequence). The CDR3 loop is CASSLSSYTEQFF. CDR3 DNA: TGTGCCAGCAGTTTATCCTCATACACTGAGCAGTTCTTC.

This rearrangement joins TRBV20-1 to TRBJ2-7, with a tentative D call TRBD1 (6 bases). The CDR3 contains 17 residues. Germline CDR1 DFQATT, CDR2 SNEGSKA (reference sequence). Trimming removed 3 bases from V and 2 bases from J, with 23 bases in between. CDR3 amino acids: CSASADRPPQTTYEQYF. The CDR3 DNA follows: TGCAGTGCTAGTGCGGACAGACCACCGCAAACTACCTACGAGCAGTACTTC.

Many counts were recorded for this clonotype. This chain links TRBV28 with TRBJ2-7; no reliable D call. Germline V gives CDR1 MDHEN, CDR2 SYDVKM. The CDR3 consists of 15 residues. V lost 6 bases and J lost 2, with 17 bases in between. CDR3 protein: CASSPSASRPYEQYF. The DNA of the CDR3 is TGTGCCAGCAGCCCTAGTGCTTCTAGGCCCTACGAGCAGTACTTC.